This T cell receptor (beta chain) was recovered during a study of cytomegalovirus exposure and HLA in healthy donors. The CDR3 sequence is 16 residues long. CDR1 and CDR2 from the germline V gene are SGHRS and YFSETQ. The germline V and J ends were trimmed by 1 base and 0 bases, with 11 bases remaining between them. The PCR had 60 Vbeta and 13 Jbeta primers. The data were produced by immunoSEQ multiplex PCR, yet TCRdb's version contains in-frame clones alone and is incomplete. In all, the sample yields about 200,000 clones. This TCR was recovered from a girl aged 2 to 10 in good health and CMV-seropositive. The chain uses TRBV5-1 and TRBJ2-1, with D tentatively TRBD2 (5 bases). The sequencing sample was made of PBMCs. CDR3 sequence: CASSLTGFSSYNEQFF. Here the CDR3 DNA reads TGCGCCAGCAGCTTGACGGGATTTTCCTCCTACAATGAGCAGTTCTTC. The full variable domain, completed using reference TRBV5-1 and TRBJ2-1, is KAGVTQTPRYLIKTRGQQVTLSCSPISGHRSVSWYQQTPGQGLQFLFEYFSETQRNKGNFPGRFSGRQFSNSRSEMNVSTLELGDSALYLCASSLTGFSSYNEQFFGPGTRLTVL.